Each of the 3 T cell receptor beta chains below was sequenced from the same sample in a study of blood T cell repertoires in COVID-19. Sequenced by immunoSEQ multiplex PCR; TCRdb stores in-frame clones only, minus some. The sample has a few hundred thousand clones; about 90% are singletons. The sample comprised peripheral blood. The receptor set was obtained from a young man who had recovered from COVID-19.

Written as DNA, the CDR3 is TGTGCCAGCTCACCACCCCGCGGGACCTCCTACGAGCAGTACTTC. Translated: CASSPPRGTSYEQYF. This chain joins TRBV18 and TRBJ2-7; a weak D match, TRBD2 (6 bases). The V and J ends lost 0 bases and 0 bases respectively, with 9 bases between them. Germline lookup yields CDR1 KGHSH and CDR2 LQKENI. The CDR3 totals 15 residues.

The rearrangement uses TRBV3-1 (or the pseudogene TRBV3-2) and TRBJ1-2, with D unresolved. Germline-derived CDR1 and CDR2 are LGHDT and YNNKEL (reference sequence). The CDR3 has 13 residues. V was cut by 2 bases and J by 7 bases, with 11 bases left in between. The CDR3: CASSQTPDSGYTF. CDR3 bases: TGTGCCAGCAGCCAAACACCAGATTCTGGCTACACCTTC.

This chain links TRBV4-1 with TRBJ1-1; no firm D call. V gave up 2 bases and J gave up 2 bases, with 12 bases separating them. The germline gives CDR1 MGHRA, CDR2 YSYEKL. The length of the CDR3 is 15 residues. The CDR3 nucleotides are TGCGCCAGCAGCCAAAGAACATCCCAAAACACTGAAGCTTTCTTT. Protein: CASSQRTSQNTEAFF.